This T cell receptor beta chain derives from a study of early T cells in non-severe SARS-CoV-2 infection. General study findings and limits: Matching results from VDJdb favored anti-spike CD8 responses, leaving private and CD4 specificities undetected.

The TCR library protocol was used to attach unique molecular identifiers. These identifiers were attached to individual cDNA molecules. Each CDR3 protein is one row after TCRdb ran MiXCR on the 5' RACE reads. The sample lists 50,000 to 80,000 distinct CDR3 sequences, 4.9% occurring once. The table lists this clonotype with a few counts. The antigen is not known. Looked up from germline, CDR1 is SGDLS and CDR2 is YYNGEE. The CDR3 contains 14 residues. Trimming shortened V by 4 bases and J by 5 bases, and 13 bases separated the two germline ends. The chain couples TRBV9 to TRBJ2-4; D uncertain. Sequencing was performed on whole blood. This sequence was found in an adult who was a healthcare worker with PCR-confirmed SARS-CoV-2 infection or an uninfected control (not recorded which). The CDR3 region is CASSPPAPQNIQYF. The CDR3 DNA is TGTGCCAGCAGCCCGCCGGCCCCTCAAAACATTCAGTACTTC.